Each of the 25 T cell receptor beta chains below was sequenced from the same sample in a study of T cell responses to AZD1222 COVID-19 vaccine. Here immunoSEQ multiplex PCR was the method, and the copy in TCRdb shows in-frame clones only, minus some. The table has around 160,000 clones, roughly 94% seen once; the top ten hold 1% to 1.5%. Sequencing used peripheral blood, obtained 28 days after the second AZD1222 dose. The receptors were sampled from an adult who received the AZD1222 COVID-19 vaccine.

The chain recombines TRBV18 with TRBJ2-2, with D unresolved. The CDR3 totals 14 residues. CDR1 KGHSH and CDR2 LQKENI come from the germline V gene. V lost 5 bases and J lost 0, with 7 bases in between. The CDR3 DNA reads as TGTGCCAGCTCAGATCAGTCGAACACCGGGGAGCTGTTTTTT. As protein: CASSDQSNTGELFF.

The chain combines TRBV7-9 with TRBJ1-2, with TRBD1 matching over 8 bases. The CDR3 has 14 amino acids. V lost 2 bases and J lost 5; bases outside the gene matches: 4. Germline V lookup: CDR1 SEHNR, CDR2 FQNEAQ (reference sequence). Written as DNA, the CDR3 is TGTGCCAGCAGCTTAAGGACAGGGTTTTATGGCTACACCTTC. As protein: CASSLRTGFYGYTF.

The chain is built from TRBV4-2 and TRBJ1-3; D gene uncertain. V gave up 5 bases and J gave up 0 bases, with 11 bases separating them. CDR1 is LGHNA, CDR2 YNFKEQ, per germline. The CDR3 length is 15 residues. The CDR3 DNA reads as TGTGCCAGCAGCGAAGCTGAGGTCTCTGGAAACACCATATATTTT. Protein: CASSEAEVSGNTIYF.

This chain joins TRBV3-1 (or the pseudogene TRBV3-2) and TRBJ1-2, with 7 bases fitting TRBD1. The V gene's germline CDR1 is LGHDT and CDR2 YNNKEL (reference sequence). V was pared by 4 bases and J by 4 bases, with 9 bases of the junction left unmatched. This CDR3 region has 15 residues. The CDR3 bases are TGTGCCAGCAGCCTATGGACAGGCCTAACCTATGGCTACACCTTC. It specifies CASSLWTGLTYGYTF.

J is TRBJ2-2 and V is TRBV6-5; D is undetermined. Trimming removed 2 bases from V and 2 bases from J, with 9 bases in between. CDR3 length: 15 amino acids. CDR1 and CDR2 (germline): MNHEY, SVGAGI. CDR3 sequence: CASSYDLYNTGELFF. In nucleotides, the CDR3 is TGTGCCAGCAGTTACGACCTGTACAACACCGGGGAGCTGTTTTTT.

The V gene is TRBV28, the J gene TRBJ2-7; D remains unclear. The V gene lost 5 bases and the J gene lost 7 bases, with 12 bases spanning the gap. The germline V gene has CDR1 MDHEN and CDR2 SYDVKM. The CDR3 runs 12 residues. CDR3 sequence reads: CASSLESEEQYF. CDR3 bases: TGTGCCAGCAGTCTAGAATCGGAGGAGCAGTACTTC.

The chain employs TRBV3-1 (or the pseudogene TRBV3-2) and TRBJ2-1; 9 bases fit TRBD2. Germline V gene data show CDR1 as LGHDT and CDR2 as YNNKEL (reference sequence). The CDR3 is 15 amino acids. J was trimmed by 7 bases and V by 4 bases; bases with no gene match: 8. The DNA for the CDR3 is TGTGCCAGCAGCCGCGATAGCGGGAGCCGGAATGAGCAGTTCTTC. It encodes CASSRDSGSRNEQFF.

The V gene is TRBV4-2, the J gene TRBJ1-4; D unresolved. This CDR3 contains 13 residues. Germline CDR1 reads LGHNA; CDR2 reads YNFKEQ. The ends were cut back, 1 base at V and 12 bases at J, with 12 bases in the middle. The CDR3 spells CASSQVLGSELFF. The CDR3 DNA reads TGTGCCAGCAGCCAAGTGCTCGGGTCGGAACTGTTTTTT.

This rearrangement joins TRBV3-1 (or the pseudogene TRBV3-2) to TRBJ1-4; D is unclear. CDR3 length: 13 residues. V was clipped by 0 bases and J by 12 bases, with 11 bases between them. Germline CDR1 reads LGHDT; CDR2 reads YNNKEL (reference sequence). The CDR3 nucleotides are TGTGCCAGCAGCCAAGATGGCAGGAAGGAACTGTTTTTT. This encodes CASSQDGRKELFF.

This clone was counted a single time. This chain joins TRBV6-2 or TRBV6-3 and TRBJ2-3; TRBD1 matches at 10 bases. The germline V gene encodes CDR1 MNHEY and CDR2 SVGEGT. The CDR3 is 16 residues long. With 5 bases clipped from V and 1 base from J, the junction kept 6 bases outside the gene matches. The CDR3 DNA is TGTGCCAGCAGTGGACGGACAGGGGGAGGCACAGATACGCAGTATTTT. Amino acids: CASSGRTGGGTDTQYF.

The rearrangement links TRBV19 to TRBJ2-1; TRBD1 matches 7 bases. V dropped 7 bases and J dropped 0; count of bases not matched to a gene: 6. CDR3 length equals 15 residues. The germline gives CDR1 LNHDA, CDR2 SQIVND (reference sequence). The CDR3 region has the DNA TGTGCCAGTAACCCGACAGGGAGCTCCTACAATGAGCAGTTCTTC. Translating it yields CASNPTGSSYNEQFF.

This clone was detected only once. The V and J genes are TRBV11-2 and TRBJ1-6, with D maybe TRBD1 (5 bases). The CDR3 sequence is 14 residues long. Trimming left V 5 bases short and J 10 bases short, with 15 bases between. From germline, CDR1 is SGHAT and CDR2 FQNNGV. The CDR3 sequence is CASSQVREESPLHF. The DNA of the CDR3 is TGTGCCAGCAGCCAAGTCAGGGAAGAGTCACCCCTCCACTTT.

The chain combines TRBV6-5 with TRBJ2-1; D is uncertain. The germline V gene has CDR1 MNHEY and CDR2 SVGAGI. V dropped 2 bases and J dropped 7 bases, with 12 bases sitting between them. This CDR3 is built from 14 residues. The CDR3 sequence is CASSYGRSENEQFF. CDR3 DNA sequence: TGTGCCAGCAGTTACGGCCGGAGCGAAAATGAGCAGTTCTTC.

CDR3 DNA: TGTGCCATCAGTGACGGTATCTCGGGAGGTGGCTACACCTTC. Residues: CAISDGISGGGYTF. The chain employs TRBV10-3 and TRBJ1-2; no definite D call. This CDR3 is built from 14 residues. Between the trimmed V and J ends, which lost 3 bases and 7 bases, there was a span of 15 bases. In germline, CDR1 is ENHRY, CDR2 SYGVKD.

This clone was observed once. CDR3 amino acids: CSASEEETQYF. CDR3 nucleotides: TGCAGTGCTAGCGAGGAAGAGACCCAGTACTTC. The chain combines TRBV20-1 with TRBJ2-5, with D uncertain. The CDR3 covers 11 residues. CDR1 DFQATT and CDR2 SNEGSKA come from the germline V gene (reference sequence). Between the trimmed V and J ends, which lost 3 bases and 3 bases, there was a span of 5 bases.

The gene calls are TRBV10-1 and TRBJ2-1; D not resolved. The V end lost 1 base, the J end lost 3 bases, and 4 bases lay between the germline ends. Per the germline V gene, CDR1 is WNHNN and CDR2 is SYGVQD (reference sequence). This CDR3 comprises 13 residues. The CDR3 DNA reads as TGCGCCAGCAGTGAGTATTACTACAATGAGCAGTTCTTC. Encoded protein: CASSEYYYNEQFF.

This clone was detected once. Here the CDR3 reads CASSPRGTYGYTF. In nucleotides, the CDR3 is TGTGCCAGCAGCCCCAGGGGGACCTATGGCTACACCTTC. V usage is TRBV2 and J usage is TRBJ1-2; TRBD1 agrees at 7 bases. V lost 6 bases and J lost 4; bases outside the gene matches: 5. Germline CDR1 SNHLY, CDR2 FYNNEI. The CDR3 length is 13 residues.

The V and J genes are TRBV9 and TRBJ2-1, with D perhaps matching TRBD1 or TRBD2 (5 bases each). The V end lost 6 bases, the J end lost 7 bases, and 17 bases lay between the germline ends. From germline, CDR1 is SGDLS and CDR2 YYNGEE. The CDR3 consists of 14 residues. CDR3 in amino acids: CASTRWQGRNEQFF. CDR3 sequence (DNA): TGTGCCAGCACCCGATGGCAGGGACGAAATGAGCAGTTCTTC.

The chain is built from TRBV19 and TRBJ1-2; perhaps TRBD1 as D (6 bases). This CDR3 spans 12 amino acids. The germline V gene encodes CDR1 LNHDA and CDR2 SQIVND (reference sequence). Deletions cut 5 bases from V and 7 bases from J, with 11 bases between. CDR3 sequence: CASSYRVGGYTF. The CDR3 region has the DNA TGTGCCAGTAGTTACAGGGTTGGTGGCTACACCTTC.

The rearrangement joins TRBV10-2 to TRBJ2-3, with 8 bases fitting TRBD2. The V segment lost 0 bases and the J segment 0 bases; nucleotides outside the gene matches: 2. Per the germline V gene, CDR1 is WSHSY and CDR2 is SAAADI. The CDR3 has 16 residues. The CDR3: CASSESSGTSTDTQYF. The CDR3 DNA follows: TGCGCCAGCAGTGAGTCTAGCGGGACTAGCACAGATACGCAGTATTTT.

The J gene is TRBJ1-1, the V gene TRBV2, with D hard to call. Germline lookup yields CDR1 SNHLY and CDR2 FYNNEI. The CDR3 covers 13 residues. With 4 bases removed from V and 1 base from J, the gap between germline ends came to 7 bases. Written as DNA, the CDR3 is TGTGCCAGCAGTGTCAAGGCGAACACTGAAGCTTTCTTT. Its translation: CASSVKANTEAFF.

This chain connects TRBV7-8 to TRBJ2-7; TRBD1 agrees at 9 bases. This CDR3 has 12 amino acids. Germline values: CDR1 SGHVS, CDR2 FQNEAQ. Trimming removed 7 bases from V and 5 bases from J; junction bases left unmatched: 3. The CDR3, as DNA: TGTGCCAGCACCCGGACAGGGGACGAGCAGTACTTC. Translating it yields CASTRTGDEQYF. The entire variable domain, with the rest obtained from reference TRBV7-8 and TRBJ2-7, is as follows: GAGVSQSPRYKVAKRGQDVALRCDPISGHVSLFWYQQALGQGPEFLTYFQNEAQLDKSGLPSDRFFAERPEGSVSTLKIQRTQQEDSAVYLCASTRTGDEQYFGPGTRLTVT.

The chain links TRBV4-1 to TRBJ1-2, with D possibly being TRBD1 (5 bases). Germline lookup yields CDR1 MGHRA and CDR2 YSYEKL. The CDR3 totals 16 residues. V dropped 0 bases and J dropped 4 bases, with 15 bases sitting between them. CDR3 nucleotides: TGCGCCAGCAGCCAAGAGGGCCTACGGGGCGGCTATGGCTACACCTTC. It codes for CASSQEGLRGGYGYTF.

J is TRBJ1-1 and V is TRBV6-1; perhaps TRBD1 as D (5 bases). The germline gives CDR1 MNHNS, CDR2 SASEGT. Trimming cost V 2 bases and J 1 base, with 17 bases left between them. There are 17 residues in the CDR3. CDR3 loop: CASSEWVLRTTNTEAFF. The CDR3 nucleotides are TGTGCCAGCAGTGAATGGGTTCTTCGGACAACGAACACTGAAGCTTTCTTT.

The V call is TRBV4-3, the J call TRBJ1-2; unclear D gene. The CDR3 is 15 amino acids. CDR1 is LGHNA and CDR2 is YSLEER in the germline V gene. V lost 0 bases, J lost 8 bases, and 16 bases lay in between. The CDR3 DNA reads TGCGCCAGCAGCCAAGACCTCCCGGGGTCCGGCGGCTACACCTTC. Its translation is CASSQDLPGSGGYTF.